Below, 26 T cell receptor beta chains from the same sample are listed, as sequenced in a study of neoadjuvant anti-PD-1 for oral cavity cancer. Clones were read by immunoSEQ multiplex PCR, and TCRdb kept only the in-frame ones, dropping some. The sample has about 14,000 clones; about 73% are singletons. Sequencing used PBMCs, obtained before nivolumab (anti-PD-1) treatment. The receptors were gathered from a person between 40 and 85 years old with oral cavity squamous cell carcinoma.

The CDR3 loop reads CASSFSGLGIQYF. The CDR3 bases are TGTGCCAGCAGTTTCTCAGGGTTGGGCATTCAGTACTTC. This chain links TRBV6-5 with TRBJ2-4; weak D call: TRBD1 (5 bases). V gave up 4 bases and J gave up 9 bases, with 13 bases separating them. Germline values: CDR1 MNHEY, CDR2 SVGAGI. The CDR3 has 13 amino acids.

The CDR3 sequence: CSVEGQGSYNEQFF. CDR3 DNA: TGCAGCGTTGAAGGGCAGGGTTCATACAATGAGCAGTTCTTC. The chain uses TRBV29-1 and TRBJ2-1, with a possible D match to TRBD1 (5 bases). V lost 1 base to trimming and J lost 4 bases, with 11 bases between them. Per the germline V gene, CDR1 is SQVTM and CDR2 is ANQGSEA. The CDR3 is 14 residues long.

Only a few counts were recorded for this clone. V and J are TRBV20-1 and TRBJ1-2; no reliable D call. Germline CDR1 reads DFQATT; CDR2 reads SNEGSKA (reference sequence). The CDR3 covers 11 residues. Trimming left V 6 bases short and J 7 bases short, with 12 bases between. Here the CDR3 DNA reads TGCAGTGCCGTACAACCGAGTGGCTACACCTTC. Translated: CSAVQPSGYTF.

The chain has TRBV27 and TRBJ2-3; 10 bases align to TRBD2. J gave up 0 bases and V 0 bases, and 3 bases lay outside the gene matches. Germline V gene lookup returns CDR1 MNHEY and CDR2 SMNVEV (reference sequence). The CDR3 loop spans 17 amino acids. The CDR3 loop reads CASSLSGLAPSTDTQYF. The CDR3, as DNA: TGTGCCAGCAGTTTATCGGGACTAGCGCCTAGCACAGATACGCAGTATTTT.

This chain links TRBV13 with TRBJ2-1, with 8 positions matching TRBD2. CDR3 length: 17 amino acids. Germline V gene lookup returns CDR1 PRHDT and CDR2 FYEKMQ (reference sequence). V gave up 4 bases and J gave up 3 bases; unmatched junction bases: 11. This CDR3 reads CASSSVGPGLVYNEQFF. The DNA for the CDR3 is TGTGCCAGCAGCTCTGTCGGACCGGGACTAGTCTACAATGAGCAGTTCTTC.

The V call is TRBV29-1, the J call TRBJ1-2, with 9 bases that match TRBD1. Germline CDR1 SQVTM, CDR2 ANQGSEA. V dropped 7 bases and J dropped 8; count of bases not matched to a gene: 11. This CDR3 region has 13 residues. As DNA, the CDR3 is TGCAGCGCCCCCTGGACAGGGGCGGCCGGCTACACCTTC. This sequence encodes CSAPWTGAAGYTF. Supplemented by reference TRBV29-1 and TRBJ1-2, the full variable domain reads SAVISQKPSRDICQRGTSLTIQCQVDSQVTMMFWYRQQPGQSLTLIATANQGSEATYESGFVIDKFPISRPNLTFSTLTVSNMSPEDSSIYLCSAPWTGAAGYTFGSGTRLTVV.

The chain uses TRBV27 and TRBJ1-4; a weak D match, TRBD1 (6 bases). The V gene lost 5 bases and the J gene lost 11 bases, with 15 bases spanning the gap. The germline CDR1 and CDR2 sequences are MNHEY and SMNVEV (reference sequence). There are 13 residues in the CDR3. This CDR3 reads CASSTRDTGKLFF. CDR3 nucleotides: TGTGCCAGCAGTACCCGGGACACTGGGAAACTGTTTTTT.

The rearrangement joins TRBV18 to TRBJ1-3; no reliable D call. The germline V gene has CDR1 KGHSH and CDR2 LQKENI. The CDR3 consists of 15 residues. Trimming took off 3 bases at V and 4 bases at J, with 13 bases between the two ends. The CDR3 sequence is CASSPPRMAGNTIYF. The CDR3 DNA sequence: TGTGCCAGCTCACCCCCCCGGATGGCCGGAAACACCATATATTTT.

There are a few counts of this clone. The V call is TRBV5-1, the J call TRBJ2-1; 8 bases fit TRBD2. The CDR3 covers 15 residues. From germline, CDR1 is SGHRS and CDR2 YFSETQ. Trimming took 4 bases from V and 5 from J; bases not matched to a gene: 8. CDR3 in DNA: TGCGCCAGCAGCCGATCTAGCGGGTTAAACAATGAGCAGTTCTTC. This gives the protein CASSRSSGLNNEQFF.

The rearrangement links TRBV27 to TRBJ2-7; 15 nucleotides align to TRBD2. V was pared by 6 bases and J by 5 bases, with 2 bases of the junction left unmatched. Germline values: CDR1 MNHEY, CDR2 SMNVEV (reference sequence). This CDR3 has 14 amino acids. The CDR3 nucleotides read TGTGCCAGCAGGGGACTAGCGGGGGGCCACGAGCAGTACTTC. The encoded protein is CASRGLAGGHEQYF.

V usage is TRBV2 and J usage is TRBJ2-1; D might be TRBD2 (6 bases). Trimming shortened V by 9 bases and J by 5 bases, and 11 bases separated the two germline ends. Germline V gene data show CDR1 as SNHLY and CDR2 as FYNNEI. CDR3 length: 12 amino acids. CDR3 DNA: TGTGCCAGGAGGACTACCCACAATGAGCAGTTCTTC. Its translation is CARRTTHNEQFF.

This clone has a handful of counts. The chain carries TRBV5-4 and TRBJ2-7; D is uncertain. The V and J ends lost 1 base and 4 bases respectively, with 6 bases between them. This CDR3 is 12 amino acids long. Germline V lookup: CDR1 SGHNT, CDR2 YYREEE (reference sequence). CDR3 region: CASSLYGYEQYF. The CDR3 region has the DNA TGTGCCAGCAGCTTGTACGGTTACGAGCAGTACTTC.

The chain employs TRBV4-2 and TRBJ1-1; D gene unclear. Trimming left V 4 bases short and J 0 bases short, with 9 bases between. Germline V gives CDR1 LGHNA, CDR2 YNFKEQ. The CDR3 extends over 14 amino acids. The CDR3 DNA reads as TGTGCCAGCAGCCTAATAGGGTTGAACACTGAAGCTTTCTTT. Translation gives CASSLIGLNTEAFF.

In this sample, this clone turned up a few times. The chain uses TRBV9 and TRBJ2-2, with D tentatively TRBD1 or TRBD2 (5 bases each). The CDR3 sequence is 15 residues long. V was shortened by 2 bases and J by 6 bases, with 14 bases between the two germline ends. The germline CDR1 and CDR2 sequences are SGDLS and YYNGEE. CDR3 residues: CASSVGGLGAGELFF. The CDR3 DNA is TGTGCCAGCAGCGTGGGCGGGTTAGGGGCCGGGGAGCTGTTTTTT. The entire variable domain, with the rest obtained from reference TRBV9 and TRBJ2-2, is as follows: DSGVTQTPKHLITATGQRVTLRCSPRSGDLSVYWYQQSLDQGLQFLIQYYNGEERAKGNILERFSAQQFPDLHSELNLSSLELGDSALYFCASSVGGLGAGELFFGEGSRLTVL.

This clone was recorded a few times. The chain carries TRBV7-9 and TRBJ1-6; D is unresolved. Between the trimmed V and J ends, which lost 5 bases and 7 bases, there was a span of 9 bases. CDR3 length: 13 residues. The germline V gene has CDR1 SEHNR and CDR2 FQNEAQ (reference sequence). The CDR3 DNA reads as TGTGCCAGCAGCCGGGAACCAAATTCACCCCTCCACTTT. This translates into CASSREPNSPLHF.

This clone was recorded once. The J gene is TRBJ1-4, the V gene TRBV10-2, with D possibly matching TRBD1 (6 bases). This CDR3 has 14 amino acids. Germline CDR1 and CDR2: WSHSY and SAAADI. V dropped 3 bases and J dropped 3 bases, with 8 bases sitting between them. The CDR3 sequence: CASSEGGSNEKLFF. CDR3 sequence (DNA): TGCGCCAGCAGTGAAGGGGGATCTAATGAAAAACTGTTTTTT.

The chain recombines TRBV5-6 with TRBJ1-1; no reliable D call. With 1 base removed from V and 6 bases from J, the gap between germline ends came to 4 bases. This CDR3 contains 11 residues. Germline V lookup: CDR1 SGHDT, CDR2 YYEEEE. DNA of the CDR3: TGTGCCAGCAGCTTGTTCGCTGAAGCTTTCTTT. It yields the protein CASSLFAEAFF. The full variable domain, its missing parts supplied by reference TRBV5-6 and TRBJ1-1, is DAGVTQSPTHLIKTRGQQVTLRCSPKSGHDTVSWYQQALGQGPQFIFQYYEEEERQRGNFPDRFSGHQFPNYSSELNVNALLLGDSALYLCASSLFAEAFFGQGTRLTVV.

The V and J genes are TRBV5-4 and TRBJ2-5, with D perhaps TRBD1 (5 bases). The germline V and J ends were trimmed by 4 bases and 0 bases, with 10 bases remaining between them. The CDR3 consists of 14 residues. Germline V gives CDR1 SGHNT, CDR2 YYREEE (reference sequence). This chain's CDR3 is CASSRRTNQETQYF. CDR3 DNA sequence: TGTGCCAGCAGCCGTAGGACAAACCAAGAGACCCAGTACTTC.

This clone was detected a few times. The chain recombines TRBV27 with TRBJ1-2; 8 bases line up with TRBD1. V shed 6 bases and J 5 bases; nucleotides not matched to a gene: 11. Germline-derived CDR1 and CDR2 are MNHEY and SMNVEV (reference sequence). CDR3 length equals 15 residues. This CDR3 is CASSRVGQGIYGYTF. CDR3 nucleotide sequence: TGTGCCAGCAGCCGAGTCGGACAGGGAATTTATGGCTACACCTTC.

This clone was seen a single time. The chain combines TRBV5-1 with TRBJ2-2, with 8 bases that match TRBD1. The CDR3 length is 14 residues. The germline gives CDR1 SGHRS, CDR2 YFSETQ. Trimming cost V 5 bases and J 4 bases; bases outside gene matches: 4. Here the CDR3 DNA reads TGCGCCAGCAGAGTAACAGGGGGCACCGGGGAGCTGTTTTTT. It specifies CASRVTGGTGELFF. Complete variable domain (other parts from reference TRBV5-1 and TRBJ2-2): KAGVTQTPRYLIKTRGQQVTLSCSPISGHRSVSWYQQTPGQGLQFLFEYFSETQRNKGNFPGRFSGRQFSNSRSEMNVSTLELGDSALYLCASRVTGGTGELFFGEGSRLTVL.

The rearrangement uses TRBV14 and TRBJ2-3, with 16 bases lining up with TRBD2. Germline lookup yields CDR1 SGHDN and CDR2 FVKESK. The CDR3 runs to 18 residues. V shed 0 bases, J shed 4 bases, and the junction held 4 bases outside the gene matches. CDR3 region: CASSQEMGLAGGADTQYF. The CDR3 DNA reads as TGTGCCAGCAGCCAAGAGATGGGACTAGCGGGAGGGGCAGATACGCAGTATTTT.

This chain connects TRBV5-1 to TRBJ1-1; D might be TRBD1 (5 bases). This CDR3 has 14 amino acids. Germline V gene lookup returns CDR1 SGHRS and CDR2 YFSETQ. With 1 base removed from V and 5 bases from J, the gap between germline ends came to 12 bases. The CDR3 here is CASSLLDWGTEAFF. CDR3 nucleotides: TGCGCCAGCAGCTTGCTGGATTGGGGGACTGAAGCTTTCTTT.

In its sample, this clone was seen once. The chain uses TRBV15 and TRBJ2-1, with D possibly being TRBD2 (6 bases). With 6 bases removed from V and 9 bases from J, the gap between germline ends came to 21 bases. Germline CDR1 reads LNHNV; CDR2 reads YYDKDF (reference sequence). The CDR3 contains 15 residues. The CDR3 nucleotides read TGTGCCACCAGGAGTACCCAGCGGGTACTCTTTGAGCAGTTCTTC. This sequence encodes CATRSTQRVLFEQFF.

This rearrangement joins TRBV5-1 to TRBJ2-5; TRBD2 might be the D (5 bases). CDR3 length: 14 residues. Trimming shortened V by 6 bases and J by 4 bases, and 16 bases separated the two germline ends. CDR1 is SGHRS and CDR2 is YFSETQ in the germline V gene. CDR3: CASTFPGSGETQYF. The DNA for the CDR3 is TGCGCCAGCACCTTTCCGGGGTCCGGAGAGACCCAGTACTTC.

The chain joins TRBV11-2 to TRBJ2-5; 10 nucleotides agree with TRBD2. J gave up 2 bases and V 1 base, and 4 bases lay outside the gene matches. The CDR3 extends over 16 amino acids. Germline CDR1 reads SGHAT; CDR2 reads FQNNGV. CDR3: CASSLGPSGGQETQYF. The CDR3 DNA is TGTGCCAGCAGCTTAGGCCCTAGCGGGGGACAAGAGACCCAGTACTTC. The variable domain in full, with the rest retrieved from reference TRBV11-2 and TRBJ2-5, is EAGVAQSPRYKIIEKRQSVAFWCNPISGHATLYWYQQILGQGPKLLIQFQNNGVVDDSQLPKDRFSAERLKGVDSTLKIQPAKLEDSAVYLCASSLGPSGGQETQYFGPGTRLLVL.

The rearrangement joins TRBV7-2 to TRBJ2-7, with 9 bases matching TRBD1. The CDR3 has 14 amino acids. After removal of 2 bases from V and 5 bases from J, the junction contained 4 bases not matched to a gene. Germline CDR1 SGHTA, CDR2 FQGNSA. This chain's CDR3 is CASSLSGQGHEQYF. Written as DNA, the CDR3 is TGTGCCAGCAGCTTATCGGGACAGGGCCACGAGCAGTACTTC.